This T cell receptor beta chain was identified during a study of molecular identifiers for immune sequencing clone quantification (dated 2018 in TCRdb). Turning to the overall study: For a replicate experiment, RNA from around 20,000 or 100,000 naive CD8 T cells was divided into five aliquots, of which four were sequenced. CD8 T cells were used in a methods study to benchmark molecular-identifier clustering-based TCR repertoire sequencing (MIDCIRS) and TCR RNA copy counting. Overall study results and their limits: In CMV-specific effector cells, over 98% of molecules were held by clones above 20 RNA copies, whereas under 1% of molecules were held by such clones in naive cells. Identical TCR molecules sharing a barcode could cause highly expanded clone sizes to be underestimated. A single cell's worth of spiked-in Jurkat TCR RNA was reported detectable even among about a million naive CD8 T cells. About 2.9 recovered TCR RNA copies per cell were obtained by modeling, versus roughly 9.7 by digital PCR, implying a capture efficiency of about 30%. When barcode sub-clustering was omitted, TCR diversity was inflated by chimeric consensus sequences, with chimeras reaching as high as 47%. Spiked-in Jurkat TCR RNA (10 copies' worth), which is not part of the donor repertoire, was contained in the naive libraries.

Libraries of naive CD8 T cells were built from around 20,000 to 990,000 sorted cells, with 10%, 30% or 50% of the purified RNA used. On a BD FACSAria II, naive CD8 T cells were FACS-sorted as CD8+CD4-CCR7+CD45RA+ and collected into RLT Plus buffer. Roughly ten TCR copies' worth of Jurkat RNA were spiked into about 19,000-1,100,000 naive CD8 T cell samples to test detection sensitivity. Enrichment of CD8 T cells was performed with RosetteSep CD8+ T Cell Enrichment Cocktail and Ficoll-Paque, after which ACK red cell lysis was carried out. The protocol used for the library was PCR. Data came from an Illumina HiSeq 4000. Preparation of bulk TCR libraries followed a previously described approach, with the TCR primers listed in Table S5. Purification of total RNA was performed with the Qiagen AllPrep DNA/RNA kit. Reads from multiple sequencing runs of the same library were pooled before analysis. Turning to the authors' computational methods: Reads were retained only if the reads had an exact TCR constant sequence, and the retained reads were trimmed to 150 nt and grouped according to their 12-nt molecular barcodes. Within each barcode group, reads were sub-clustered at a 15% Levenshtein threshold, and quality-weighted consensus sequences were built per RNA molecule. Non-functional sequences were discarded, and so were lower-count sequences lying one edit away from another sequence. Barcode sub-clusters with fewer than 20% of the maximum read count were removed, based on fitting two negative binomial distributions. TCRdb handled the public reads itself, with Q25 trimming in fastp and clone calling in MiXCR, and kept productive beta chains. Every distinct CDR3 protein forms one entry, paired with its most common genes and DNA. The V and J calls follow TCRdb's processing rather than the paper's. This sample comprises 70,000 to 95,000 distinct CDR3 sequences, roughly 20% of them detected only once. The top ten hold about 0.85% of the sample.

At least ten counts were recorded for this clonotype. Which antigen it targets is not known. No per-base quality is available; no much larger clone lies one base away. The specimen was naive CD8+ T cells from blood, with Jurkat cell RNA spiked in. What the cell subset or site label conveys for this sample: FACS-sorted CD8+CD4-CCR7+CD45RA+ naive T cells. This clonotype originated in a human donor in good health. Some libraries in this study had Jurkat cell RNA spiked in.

This receptor carries the CDR3 CASSRTGVAGELFF. The sequenced DNA is TGTGCCAGCAGCCGGACAGGGGTCGCCGGGGAGCTGTTTTTT. The rearranged segments are TRBV12-3 or TRBV12-4 and TRBJ2-2; TRBD1 agrees with 9 junctional bases. The V end gives up 6 bases and the J end 6 bases, leaving 5 bases in the junction not matched to a gene. The CDR3 sequence holds 14 residues, the cysteine and phenylalanine included. Just the 42-base CDR3 DNA is kept, in frame starting at base 1.